The clone carrying this T cell receptor (beta chain) has just a few counts. The data originate from a study of beta chain features in type 1 diabetes. The CDR3 contains 13 residues. CDR1 and CDR2 from the germline V gene are SGHTA and FQGTGA. V lost 4 bases and J lost 5, with 11 bases in between. The isolated RNA, all of it, was reverse transcribed, so expressed TCRB transcripts were what got sequenced. Some clones are missing from TCRdb's copy, which holds only in-frame ones; the method was immunoSEQ multiplex PCR. The sample holds fewer than 550,000 clones, over 9.5% seen once. The TCR was taken from a woman aged 18-29 years in good health. This chain joins TRBV7-3 and TRBJ2-5; possibly TRBD1 for D (6 bases). Sequencing was done on a sample of naive CD4+ T cells from blood. CDR3 sequence: CASSSQTGETQYF. The CDR3 bases are TGTGCCAGCAGCTCTCAAACAGGGGAGACCCAGTACTTC. Full variable domain (rest looked up from reference TRBV7-3 and TRBJ2-5): GAGVSQTPSNKVTEKGKYVELRCDPISGHTALYWYRQSLGQGPEFLIYFQGTGAADDSGLPNDRFFAVRPEGSVSTLKIQRTERGDSAVYLCASSSQTGETQYFGPGTRLLVL.